The clone carrying this TCR beta chain was seen a single time. Its antigen is not identified. Time point described: after neoadjuvant nivolumab, at surgical resection. Blood cells were analyzed directly, without culture or expansion. The table came from immunoSEQ multiplex PCR; TCRdb's copy has only in-frame clones and leaves some out. The sample has roughly 46,000 clones, about 76% seen once; the top ten hold around 4.9%. The V segment lost 3 bases and the J segment 1 base; nucleotides outside the gene matches: 8. The CDR3 runs 16 residues. Germline CDR1 is MRHNA and CDR2 is SNTAGT. These data belong to a study of neoadjuvant anti-PD-1 for oral cavity cancer. Study-level findings and limits: Non-responders to neoadjuvant nivolumab had significantly more clonal PBMC T cells than responders.

The TCR sequence derives from a person aged 40 to 85 with oral cavity squamous cell carcinoma. The specimen was PBMCs, collected after nivolumab (anti-PD-1) treatment. The rearrangement joins TRBV6-4 to TRBJ1-1, with 7 bases identical to TRBD1. The CDR3 region has the DNA TGTGCCAGCAGTGAGGAGTGGGGACAGACGAACACTGAAGCTTTCTTT. Translation: CASSEEWGQTNTEAFF.